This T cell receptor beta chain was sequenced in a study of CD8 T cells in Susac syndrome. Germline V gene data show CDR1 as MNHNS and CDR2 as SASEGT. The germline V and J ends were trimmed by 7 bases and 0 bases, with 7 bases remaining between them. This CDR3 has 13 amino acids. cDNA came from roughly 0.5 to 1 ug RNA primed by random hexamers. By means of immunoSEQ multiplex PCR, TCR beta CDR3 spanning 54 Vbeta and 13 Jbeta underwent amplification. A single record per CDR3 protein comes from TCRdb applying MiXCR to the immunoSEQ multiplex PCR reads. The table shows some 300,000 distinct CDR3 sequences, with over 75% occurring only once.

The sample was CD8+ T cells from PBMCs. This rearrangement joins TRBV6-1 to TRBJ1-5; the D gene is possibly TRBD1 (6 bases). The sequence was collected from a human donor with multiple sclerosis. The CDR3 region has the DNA TGTGCCAGCAAGGGGGATAGCAATCAGCCCCAGCATTTT. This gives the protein CASKGDSNQPQHF.